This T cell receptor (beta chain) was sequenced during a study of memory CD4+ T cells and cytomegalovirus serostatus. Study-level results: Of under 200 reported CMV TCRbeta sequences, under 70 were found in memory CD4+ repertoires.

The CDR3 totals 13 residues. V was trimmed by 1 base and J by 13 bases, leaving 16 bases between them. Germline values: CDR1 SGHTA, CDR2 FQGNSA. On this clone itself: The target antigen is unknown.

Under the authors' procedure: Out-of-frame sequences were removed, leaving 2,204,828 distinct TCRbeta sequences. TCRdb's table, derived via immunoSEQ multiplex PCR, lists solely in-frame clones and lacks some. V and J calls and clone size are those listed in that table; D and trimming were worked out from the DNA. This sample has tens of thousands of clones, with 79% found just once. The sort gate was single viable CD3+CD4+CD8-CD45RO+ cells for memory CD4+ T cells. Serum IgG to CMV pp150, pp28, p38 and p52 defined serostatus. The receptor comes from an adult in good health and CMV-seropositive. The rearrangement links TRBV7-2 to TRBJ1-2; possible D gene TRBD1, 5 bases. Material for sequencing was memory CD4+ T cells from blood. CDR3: CASSLVAGSKPTF. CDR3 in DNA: TGTGCCAGCAGCTTAGTGGCAGGGTCCAAACCCACCTTC. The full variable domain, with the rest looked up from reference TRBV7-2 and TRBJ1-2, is GAGVSQSPSNKVTEKGKDVELRCDPISGHTALYWYRQSLGQGLEFLIYFQGNSAPDKSGLPSDRFSAERTGGSVSTLTIQRTQQEDSAVYLCASSLVAGSKPTFGSGTRLTVV.